This passage covers 9 T cell receptor beta chains from one sample sequenced in a study of regulatory T cells in long-lasting Graves disease. Time point defined: newly diagnosed GD, antithyroid drugs for less than 3 months. Making the TCR library involved RNA that had been extracted from PBMCs. The TCR beta library used iRepertoire HTBI primers with Arm-PCR amplification of CDR3. TCRdb analysed the multiplex PCR reads with MiXCR anew, one entry per CDR3 protein. The top ten hold approximately 20% of the sample, which has 680,000 or so distinct CDR3 sequences, around 17% seen once. This sample was also put to use in a study of T cells in Graves' hyperthyroidism and ophthalmopathy.

Sequenced material: peripheral blood mononuclear cells (PBMCs), taken at new diagnosis, from a patient treated with antithyroid drugs. Receptors originate from a woman in her 30s with Graves disease.

This clonotype was seen more than once but under ten times. The chain couples TRBV28 to TRBJ1-2; TRBD1 agrees at 9 bases. The CDR3 is made up of 20 amino acids. The trim removed 3 bases at V and 8 bases at J, leaving 25 bases unmatched. Germline loops: CDR1 MDHEN, CDR2 SYDVKM. The CDR3 coding sequence is TGTGCCAGCAGTTTCTCGGACAGGGGCCCGTTACTATCCTATTCGCGCGGCTACACCTTC. Translation gives CASSFSDRGPLLSYSRGYTF.

The genes are TRBV6-1 and TRBJ1-5; tentative D call: TRBD1 (5 bases). This CDR3 comprises 19 residues. The V and J ends lost 2 bases and 1 base respectively, with 21 bases between them. Germline CDR1 is MNHNS and CDR2 is SASEGT. The CDR3 DNA reads as TGTGCCAGCAGTGAATATAGGGGCGGGGGATGGGGGAGCAATCAGCCCCAGCATTTT. It yields the protein CASSEYRGGGWGSNQPQHF.

There are a few counts of this clonotype. The gene calls are TRBV7-2 and TRBJ1-5, with D unresolved. Trimming removed 5 bases from V and 5 bases from J, with 16 bases in between. This CDR3 is 15 amino acids long. The germline V gene has CDR1 SGHTA and CDR2 FQGNSA. CDR3 in DNA: TGTGCCAGCAGCCCTACTGTGCGGGATTATCAGCCCCAGCATTTT. Residues: CASSPTVRDYQPQHF.

The chain combines TRBV5-1 with TRBJ2-1; 14 bases fit TRBD2. The trim removed 4 bases at V and 10 bases at J, leaving 13 bases unmatched. The germline V gene has CDR1 SGHRS and CDR2 YFSETQ. The length of the CDR3 is 17 residues. The CDR3 nucleotides read TGCGCCAGCAGCCTCACTCCGGGACTAGCGGGAGTTGGAGAGCAGTTCTTC. This translates into CASSLTPGLAGVGEQFF.

As concerns this clonotype: Germline is not matched at one junction end, which may reflect a read error. The V and J genes are TRBV5-5 and TRBJ1-3; D uncertain. Germline V gene data show CDR1 as SGHKS and CDR2 as YYEKEE (reference sequence). CDR3 length: 16 residues. CDR3 sequence reads: CASSLFIAPSGNTIYF. In DNA, the CDR3 is TGTGCCAGCAGCTTGTTTATAGCGCCTTCTGGGAACACCATATATTTT.

This chain joins TRBV7-9 and TRBJ2-6, with 7 bases that match TRBD1. Per the germline V gene, CDR1 is SEHNR and CDR2 is FQNEAQ (reference sequence). With V trimmed by 7 bases and J by 2 bases, 5 bases remained unmatched. CDR3 length: 15 amino acids. Here the CDR3 reads CASNIDRAGANVLTF. The CDR3 DNA is TGTGCCAGCAACATAGACAGGGCTGGGGCCAACGTCCTGACTTTC.

This clonotype was seen at least ten times. J is TRBJ2-7 and V is TRBV2; D may match TRBD1 or TRBD2 (5 bases each). Germline V gives CDR1 SNHLY, CDR2 FYNNEI. This CDR3 spans 14 amino acids. V dropped 6 bases and J dropped 3 bases, with 15 bases sitting between them. The CDR3 is CASRPRDGYYEQYF. CDR3 sequence (DNA): TGTGCCAGCAGACCCCGGGACGGGTACTACGAGCAGTACTTC. Combining the CDR3 with reference TRBV2 and TRBJ2-7 gives the whole variable domain EPEVTQTPSHQVTQMGQEVILRCVPISNHLYFYWYRQILGQKVEFLVSFYNNEISEKSEIFDDQFSVERPDGSNFTLKIRSTKLEDSAMYFCASRPRDGYYEQYFGPGTRLTVT.

This clonotype has a count of ten or more. The V call is TRBV19, the J call TRBJ2-7; D gene ambiguous. With 7 bases removed from V and 3 bases from J, the gap between germline ends came to 13 bases. CDR1 is LNHDA, CDR2 SQIVND, per germline (reference sequence). This CDR3 spans 13 amino acids. The CDR3 DNA follows: TGTGCCAGTAACCACCTCGGAGACTACGAGCAGTACTTC. Residues: CASNHLGDYEQYF.

V and J are TRBV18 and TRBJ2-3; D possibly matches TRBD1 or TRBD2 (5 bases each). The CDR3 contains 15 residues. The ends were cut back, 3 bases at V and 2 bases at J, with 12 bases in the middle. Germline values: CDR1 KGHSH, CDR2 LQKENI. The CDR3 DNA is TGTGCCAGCTCACCCAAGGGACCCGACACAGATACGCAGTATTTT. It yields the protein CASSPKGPDTDTQYF.